This passage covers 3 T cell receptor beta chains from one sample sequenced in a study of T cells after yellow fever vaccination (dated 2019 in TCRdb). Library construction relied on 5' RACE. The data were produced on an Illumina HiSeq 2500. The raw public data were reprocessed by TCRdb itself: fastp quality trimming at Q25, MiXCR clonotype calling, in-frame beta chains only. Each CDR3 protein appears once, grouped with its most common genes and DNA. For this sample the table gives about 260,000 distinct CDR3 sequences, of which around 13% were detected only once. The ten largest clones capture 0.4% to 0.65% of the sample. This specimen's treatment or condition label, per the study, means: live attenuated yellow fever vaccine strain. The material was CD4+ T cells sorted from PBMCs, obtained 45 days after the yellow fever booster vaccination. These receptors were collected from a man between 25 and 39 years old who received the YFV17D yellow fever vaccine.

This clonotype was seen a handful of times. The CDR3 spells CASSFQPGGTEAFF. The CDR3 DNA follows: TGTGCCAGCAGCTTCCAACCGGGGGGGACTGAAGCTTTCTTT. The J gene is TRBJ1-1, the V gene TRBV7-2; perhaps TRBD1 as D (5 bases). This CDR3 contains 14 residues. Trimming pared 3 bases from V and 5 bases from J, leaving 13 bases between. Germline V lookup: CDR1 SGHTA, CDR2 FQGNSA. Complete variable domain (other parts from reference TRBV7-2 and TRBJ1-1): GAGVSQSPSNKVTEKGKDVELRCDPISGHTALYWYRQSLGQGLEFLIYFQGNSAPDKSGLPSDRFSAERTGGSVSTLTIQRTQQEDSAVYLCASSFQPGGTEAFFGQGTRLTVV.

The rearrangement joins TRBV7-2 to TRBJ2-4, with 7 bases fitting TRBD1. Germline V gene sequence: CDR1 SGHTA, CDR2 FQGNSA. V was clipped by 5 bases and J by 8 bases; unmatched bases: 12. The CDR3 runs 15 residues. The CDR3 is CASSKEGGVWDIQYF. In DNA, the CDR3 is TGTGCCAGCAGCAAAGAAGGGGGCGTTTGGGACATTCAGTACTTC.

Only a few counts were recorded for this clonotype. V usage is TRBV5-1 and J usage is TRBJ2-4; weak D call: TRBD1 (6 bases). Germline V lookup: CDR1 SGHRS, CDR2 YFSETQ. The CDR3 spans 13 residues. V lost 0 bases and J lost 7, with 8 bases in between. CDR3 protein: CASSLGQGNIQYF. CDR3 bases: TGCGCCAGCAGCTTGGGGCAGGGGAACATTCAGTACTTC. The full variable domain, rest sourced from reference TRBV5-1 and TRBJ2-4, is KAGVTQTPRYLIKTRGQQVTLSCSPISGHRSVSWYQQTPGQGLQFLFEYFSETQRNKGNFPGRFSGRQFSNSRSEMNVSTLELGDSALYLCASSLGQGNIQYFGAGTRLSVL.